The present entry profiles one TCR beta chain with its context. Antigen: not known. 5'RACE template switching with UMIs generated TCR beta cDNA. TCRdb reanalyzed the 5' RACE reads, giving one entry per CDR3 protein sequence and no DNA. The clone table shows about 410,000 distinct CDR3 sequences, with the ten largest holding about 11%. These data come from a study of T cells expressing NK-cell markers. Study-wide results and limits: The study did not resolve the HCMV specificity of expanded NKG2C+ T cell clones.

CDR1 is MNHNS and CDR2 is SASEGT in the germline V gene. The CDR3 is 15 residues long. The receptor was isolated from a woman aged 45-60 years in good health. The V gene is TRBV6-1, the J gene TRBJ1-4; the TRBD1 assignment by TCRdb is unverifiable without DNA. The specimen sequenced was blood T cells: a sorted CD56 or NKG2C T cell subset, CD4+ or CD8+ T cells, or bulk PBMC T cells (not recorded which). CDR3 protein: CASSQDDRGLMVLFF.